The entry that follows covers one TCR beta chain sequence. The data were produced by immunoSEQ multiplex PCR, yet TCRdb's version contains in-frame clones alone and is incomplete. The top ten hold around 5.5% of the sample, which has roughly 51,000 clones, 94% seen once. This entry belongs to a study of T cell changes during pregnancy in multiple sclerosis. J lost 8 bases, V lost 4 bases, and 8 bases had no gene match. This CDR3 contains 15 residues. Germline loops: CDR1 MGHRA, CDR2 YSYEKL. The rearrangement uses TRBV4-1 and TRBJ2-1; 10 nucleotides match TRBD2. The sequencing used CD8+ T cells from peripheral blood mononuclear cells, collected before pregnancy. The sequence was collected from a female donor with multiple sclerosis, enrolled in a pregnancy study. Here the CDR3 DNA reads TGCGCCAGCAGCCCCGGTCGGCTAGCGGGAGATGAGCAGTTCTTC. Its translation is CASSPGRLAGDEQFF.